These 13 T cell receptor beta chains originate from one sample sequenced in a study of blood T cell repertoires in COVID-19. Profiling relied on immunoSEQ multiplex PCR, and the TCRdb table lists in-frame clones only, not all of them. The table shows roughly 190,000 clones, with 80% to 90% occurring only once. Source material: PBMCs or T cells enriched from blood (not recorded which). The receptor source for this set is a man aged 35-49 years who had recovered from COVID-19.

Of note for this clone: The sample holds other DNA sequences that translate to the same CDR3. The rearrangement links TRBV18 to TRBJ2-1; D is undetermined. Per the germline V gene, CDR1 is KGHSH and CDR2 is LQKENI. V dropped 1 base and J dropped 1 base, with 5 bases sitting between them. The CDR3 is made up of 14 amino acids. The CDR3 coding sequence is TGTGCCAGCTCACCACAAGCGTCCTACAATGAGCAGTTCTTC. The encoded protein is CASSPQASYNEQFF.

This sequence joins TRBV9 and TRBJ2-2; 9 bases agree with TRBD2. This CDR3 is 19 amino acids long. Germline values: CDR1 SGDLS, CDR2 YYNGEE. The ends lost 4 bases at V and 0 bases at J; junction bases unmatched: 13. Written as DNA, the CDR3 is TGTGCCAGCAGCCACGTAGTGTCCAGCGGGAGGCCGAACACCGGGGAGCTGTTTTTT. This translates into CASSHVVSSGRPNTGELFF.

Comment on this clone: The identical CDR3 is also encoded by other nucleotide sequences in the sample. CDR3 coding DNA: TGTGCCAGCTCACCCACTAGCGGGAGCAATGAGCAGTTCTTC. As protein: CASSPTSGSNEQFF. The rearrangement joins TRBV18 to TRBJ2-1; 11 nucleotides line up with TRBD2. This CDR3 has 14 residues. Germline CDR1 is KGHSH and CDR2 is LQKENI. The J segment lost 6 bases and the V segment lost 3 bases, leaving 1 base of the junction unmatched.

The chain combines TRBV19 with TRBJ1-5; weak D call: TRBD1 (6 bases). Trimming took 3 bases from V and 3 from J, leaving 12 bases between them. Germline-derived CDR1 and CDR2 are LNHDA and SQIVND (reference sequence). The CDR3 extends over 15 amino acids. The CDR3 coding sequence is TGTGCCAGTAGTATTTTCGGACAGCCCAATCAGCCCCAGCATTTT. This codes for CASSIFGQPNQPQHF. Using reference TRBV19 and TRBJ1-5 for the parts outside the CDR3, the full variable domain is DGGITQSPKYLFRKEGQNVTLSCEQNLNHDAMYWYRQDPGQGLRLIYYSQIVNDFQKGDIAEGYSVSREKKESFPLTVTSAQKNPTAFYLCASSIFGQPNQPQHFGDGTRLSIL.

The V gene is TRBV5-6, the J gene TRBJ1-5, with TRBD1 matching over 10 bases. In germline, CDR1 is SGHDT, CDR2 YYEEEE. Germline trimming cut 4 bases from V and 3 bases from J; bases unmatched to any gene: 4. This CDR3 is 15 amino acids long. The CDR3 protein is CASSPGQGDNQPQHF. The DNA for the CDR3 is TGTGCCAGCAGCCCCGGACAGGGGGACAATCAGCCCCAGCATTTT.

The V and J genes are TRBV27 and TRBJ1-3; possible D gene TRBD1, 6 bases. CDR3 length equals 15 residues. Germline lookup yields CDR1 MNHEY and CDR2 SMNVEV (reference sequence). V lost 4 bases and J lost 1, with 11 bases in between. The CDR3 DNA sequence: TGTGCCAGCAGTTGGCCAGGGGAGTCTGGAAACACCATATATTTT. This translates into CASSWPGESGNTIYF.

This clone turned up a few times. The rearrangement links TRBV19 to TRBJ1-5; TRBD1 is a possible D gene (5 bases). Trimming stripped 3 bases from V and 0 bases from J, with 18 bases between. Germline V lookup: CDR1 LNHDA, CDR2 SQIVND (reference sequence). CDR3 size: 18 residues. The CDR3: CASSIPDSLRHSNQPQHF. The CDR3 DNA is TGTGCCAGTAGTATCCCCGACAGTTTGAGGCATAGCAATCAGCCCCAGCATTTT.

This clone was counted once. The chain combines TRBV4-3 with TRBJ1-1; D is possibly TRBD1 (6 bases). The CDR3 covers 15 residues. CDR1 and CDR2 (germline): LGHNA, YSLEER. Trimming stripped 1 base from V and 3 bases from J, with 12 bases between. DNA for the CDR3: TGCGCCAGCAGCCAAGCGGGCGCAGGGGACACTGAAGCTTTCTTT. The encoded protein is CASSQAGAGDTEAFF.

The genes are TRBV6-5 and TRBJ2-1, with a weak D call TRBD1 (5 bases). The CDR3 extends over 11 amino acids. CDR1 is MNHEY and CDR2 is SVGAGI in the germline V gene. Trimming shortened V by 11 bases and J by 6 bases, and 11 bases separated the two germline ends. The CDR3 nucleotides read TGTGCCTGCCGCAGGGTCAATGAGCAGTTCTTC. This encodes CACRRVNEQFF.

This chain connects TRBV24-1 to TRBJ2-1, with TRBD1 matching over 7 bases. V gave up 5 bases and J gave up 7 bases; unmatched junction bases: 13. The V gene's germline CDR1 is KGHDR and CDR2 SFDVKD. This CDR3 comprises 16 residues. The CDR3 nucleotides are TGTGCCACCAGTGCCCCGACAGGGCAAGGATTAAATGAGCAGTTCTTC. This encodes CATSAPTGQGLNEQFF.

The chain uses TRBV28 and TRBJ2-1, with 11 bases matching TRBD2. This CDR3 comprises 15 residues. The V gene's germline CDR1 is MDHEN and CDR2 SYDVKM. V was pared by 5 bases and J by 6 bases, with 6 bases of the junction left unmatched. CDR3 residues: CASSIAGGPLNEQFF. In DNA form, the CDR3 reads TGTGCCAGCAGTATAGCGGGAGGGCCTCTCAATGAGCAGTTCTTC.

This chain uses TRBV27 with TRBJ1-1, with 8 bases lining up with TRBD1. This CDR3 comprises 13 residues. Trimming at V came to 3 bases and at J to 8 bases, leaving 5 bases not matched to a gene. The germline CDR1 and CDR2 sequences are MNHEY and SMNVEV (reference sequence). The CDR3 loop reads CASSLGTGLEAFF. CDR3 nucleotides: TGTGCCAGCAGTTTGGGGACAGGCCTAGAAGCTTTCTTT.

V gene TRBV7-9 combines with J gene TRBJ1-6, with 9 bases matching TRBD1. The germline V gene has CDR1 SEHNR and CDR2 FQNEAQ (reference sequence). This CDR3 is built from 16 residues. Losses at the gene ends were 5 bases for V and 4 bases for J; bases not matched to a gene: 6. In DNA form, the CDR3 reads TGTGCCAGCAGCGATCGGGACAGGGTTTATAATTCACCCCTCCACTTT. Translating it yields CASSDRDRVYNSPLHF.